The text below deals with one TCR beta chain. Its antigen is currently unknown. Built from TCR beta cDNA, the libraries had unique molecular identifiers in them. Using its own MiXCR run on the PCR reads, TCRdb lists one record per CDR3 protein. This sample carries approximately 570,000 distinct CDR3 sequences, roughly two fifths of them seen once, and the ten largest clones take more than 1.5%. The data belong to a study of post-analysis software for immune sequencing data. Findings of the study overall: Controls had lower frequencies than patients of a few TRBV segments, which included TRBV5-6, TRBV5-1 and TRBV20-1.

Trimming pared 6 bases from V and 0 bases from J, leaving 24 bases between. The CDR3 contains 17 residues. The germline V gene has CDR1 DFQATT and CDR2 SNEGSKA (reference sequence). The sample consisted of blood. The chain carries TRBV20-1 and TRBJ2-7; a weak D match, TRBD2 (6 bases). The receptor was isolated from a girl aged 10 to 17 with multiple sclerosis. CDR3 loop: CSAKWSLLAGPSYEQYF. CDR3 nucleotides: TGCAGTGCCAAGTGGAGTCTTCTGGCGGGGCCCTCCTACGAGCAGTACTTC.